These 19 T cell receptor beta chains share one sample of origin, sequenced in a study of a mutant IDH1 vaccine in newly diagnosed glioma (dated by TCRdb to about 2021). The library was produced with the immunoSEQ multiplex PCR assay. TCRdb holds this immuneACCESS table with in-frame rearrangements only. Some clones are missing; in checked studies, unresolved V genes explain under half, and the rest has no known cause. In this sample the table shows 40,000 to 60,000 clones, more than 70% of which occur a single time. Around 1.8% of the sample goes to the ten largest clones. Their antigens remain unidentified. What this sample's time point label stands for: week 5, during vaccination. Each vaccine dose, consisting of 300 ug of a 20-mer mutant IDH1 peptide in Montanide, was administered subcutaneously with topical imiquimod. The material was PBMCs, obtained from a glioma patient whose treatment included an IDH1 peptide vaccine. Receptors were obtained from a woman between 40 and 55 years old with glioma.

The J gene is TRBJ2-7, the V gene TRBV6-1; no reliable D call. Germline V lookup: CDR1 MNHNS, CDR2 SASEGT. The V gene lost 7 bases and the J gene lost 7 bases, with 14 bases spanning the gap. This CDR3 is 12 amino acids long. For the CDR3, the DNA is TGTGCCAGCAACAGCCACCTACGAGAGCAGTACTTC. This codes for CASNSHLREQYF.

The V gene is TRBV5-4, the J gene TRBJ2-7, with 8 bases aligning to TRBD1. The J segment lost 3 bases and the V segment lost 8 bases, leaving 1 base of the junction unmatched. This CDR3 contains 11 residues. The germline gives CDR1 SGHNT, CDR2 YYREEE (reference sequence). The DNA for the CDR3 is TGTGCCAGTACAGGGGGCTACGAGCAGTACTTC. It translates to CASTGGYEQYF.

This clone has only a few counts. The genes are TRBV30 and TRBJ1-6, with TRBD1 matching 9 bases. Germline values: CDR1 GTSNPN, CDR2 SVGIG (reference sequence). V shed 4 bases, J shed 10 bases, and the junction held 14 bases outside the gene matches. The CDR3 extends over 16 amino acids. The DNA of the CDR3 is TGTGCCTGGAACTCTCCTGGAGGGACAGGGAACTCACCCCTCCACTTT. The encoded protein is CAWNSPGGTGNSPLHF. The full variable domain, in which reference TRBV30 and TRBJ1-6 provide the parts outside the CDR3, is SQTIHQWPATLVQPVGSPLSLECTVEGTSNPNLYWYRQAAGRGLQLLFYSVGIGQISSEVPQNLSASRPQDRQFILSSKKLLLSDSGFYLCAWNSPGGTGNSPLHFGNGTRLTVT.

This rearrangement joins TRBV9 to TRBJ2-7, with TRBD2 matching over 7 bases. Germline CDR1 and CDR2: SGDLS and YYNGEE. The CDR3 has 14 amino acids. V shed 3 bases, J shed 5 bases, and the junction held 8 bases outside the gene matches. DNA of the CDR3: TGTGCCAGCAGCGATGGTGGGGGAGGGAACGAGCAGTACTTC. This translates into CASSDGGGGNEQYF.

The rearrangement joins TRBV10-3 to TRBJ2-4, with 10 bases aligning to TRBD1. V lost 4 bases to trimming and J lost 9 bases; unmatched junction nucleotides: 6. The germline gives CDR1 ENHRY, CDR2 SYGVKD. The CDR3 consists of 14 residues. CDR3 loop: CAISGRQGAGIQYF. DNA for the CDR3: TGTGCCATCAGTGGGAGACAGGGGGCAGGCATTCAGTACTTC.

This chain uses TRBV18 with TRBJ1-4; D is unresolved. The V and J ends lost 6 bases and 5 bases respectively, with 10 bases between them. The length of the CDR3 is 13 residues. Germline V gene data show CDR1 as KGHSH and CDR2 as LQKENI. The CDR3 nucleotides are TGTGCCAGCTCTAGGTCTTCGAATGAAAAACTGTTTTTT. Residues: CASSRSSNEKLFF.

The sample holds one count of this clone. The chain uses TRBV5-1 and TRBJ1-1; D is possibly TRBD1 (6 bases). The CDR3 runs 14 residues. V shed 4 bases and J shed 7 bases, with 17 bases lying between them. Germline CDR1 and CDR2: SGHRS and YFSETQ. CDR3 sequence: CASSRTPGDSEAFF. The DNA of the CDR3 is TGCGCCAGCAGCCGTACCCCAGGGGATAGTGAAGCTTTCTTT.

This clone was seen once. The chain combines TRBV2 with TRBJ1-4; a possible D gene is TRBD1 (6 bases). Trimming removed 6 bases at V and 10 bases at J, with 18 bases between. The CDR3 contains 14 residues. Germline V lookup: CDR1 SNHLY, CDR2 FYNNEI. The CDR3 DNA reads TGTGCCAGCAGCATACAGGGCGGTGCGGGAAAACTGTTTTTT. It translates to CASSIQGGAGKLFF.

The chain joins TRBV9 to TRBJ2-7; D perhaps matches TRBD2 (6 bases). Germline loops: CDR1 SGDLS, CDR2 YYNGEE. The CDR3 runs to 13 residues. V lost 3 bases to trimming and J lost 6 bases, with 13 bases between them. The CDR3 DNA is TGTGCCAGCAGCGGGGGGGTAATGGGCGAGCAGTACTTC. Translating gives CASSGGVMGEQYF.

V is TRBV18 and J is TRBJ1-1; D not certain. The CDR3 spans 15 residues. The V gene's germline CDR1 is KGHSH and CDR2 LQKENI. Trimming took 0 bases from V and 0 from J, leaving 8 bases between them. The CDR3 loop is CASSPPVRLNTEAFF. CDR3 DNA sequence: TGTGCCAGCTCACCACCAGTGAGGTTGAACACTGAAGCTTTCTTT.

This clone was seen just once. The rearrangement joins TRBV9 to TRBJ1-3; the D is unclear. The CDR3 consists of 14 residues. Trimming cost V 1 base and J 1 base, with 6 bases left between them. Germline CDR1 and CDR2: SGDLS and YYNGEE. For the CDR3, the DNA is TGTGCCAGCAGCGTACAGGTGTCTGGAAACACCATATATTTT. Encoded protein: CASSVQVSGNTIYF.

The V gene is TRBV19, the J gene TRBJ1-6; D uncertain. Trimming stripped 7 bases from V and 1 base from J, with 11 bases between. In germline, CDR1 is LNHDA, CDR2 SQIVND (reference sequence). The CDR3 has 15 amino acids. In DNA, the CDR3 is TGTGCCAGTACTCCTGGGGAATCCTATAATTCACCCCTCCACTTT. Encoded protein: CASTPGESYNSPLHF.

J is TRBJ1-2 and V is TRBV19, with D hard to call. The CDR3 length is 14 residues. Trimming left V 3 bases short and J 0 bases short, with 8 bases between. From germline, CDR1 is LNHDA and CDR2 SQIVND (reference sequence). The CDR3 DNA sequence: TGTGCCAGTAGTATCCTGGCGGCTAACTATGGCTACACCTTC. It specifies CASSILAANYGYTF.

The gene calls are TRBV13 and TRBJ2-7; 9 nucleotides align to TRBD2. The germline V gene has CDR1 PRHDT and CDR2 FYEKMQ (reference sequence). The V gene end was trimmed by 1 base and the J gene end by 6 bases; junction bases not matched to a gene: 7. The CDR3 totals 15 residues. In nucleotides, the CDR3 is TGTGCCAGCAGCTTAGCGGCGGGGGGGCGAGGCGAGCAGTACTTC. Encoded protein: CASSLAAGGRGEQYF.

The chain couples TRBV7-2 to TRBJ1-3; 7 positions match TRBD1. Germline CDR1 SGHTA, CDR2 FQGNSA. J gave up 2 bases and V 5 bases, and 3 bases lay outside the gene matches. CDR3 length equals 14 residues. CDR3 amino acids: CASSVQGTGNTIYF. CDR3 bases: TGTGCCAGCAGCGTACAGGGGACTGGAAACACCATATATTTT.

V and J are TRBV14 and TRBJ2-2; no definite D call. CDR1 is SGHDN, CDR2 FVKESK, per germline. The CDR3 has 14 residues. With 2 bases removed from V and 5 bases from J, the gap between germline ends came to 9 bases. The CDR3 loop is CASSQLVGTGELFF. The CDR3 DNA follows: TGTGCCAGCAGCCAATTGGTCGGGACCGGGGAGCTGTTTTTT.

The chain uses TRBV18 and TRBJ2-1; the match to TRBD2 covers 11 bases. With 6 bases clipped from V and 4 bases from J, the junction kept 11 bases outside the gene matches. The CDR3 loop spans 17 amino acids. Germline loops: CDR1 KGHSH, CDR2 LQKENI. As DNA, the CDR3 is TGTGCCAGCTCTCTCAAGCCACTAGCGGGGGATTACAATGAGCAGTTCTTC. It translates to CASSLKPLAGDYNEQFF.

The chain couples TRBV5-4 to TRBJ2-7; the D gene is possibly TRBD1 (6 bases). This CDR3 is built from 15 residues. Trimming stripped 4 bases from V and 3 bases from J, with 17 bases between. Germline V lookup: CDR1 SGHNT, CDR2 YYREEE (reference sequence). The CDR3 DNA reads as TGTGCCAGCAGCAGTACAGGGACCCCGGGCTACGAGCAGTACTTC. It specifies CASSSTGTPGYEQYF.

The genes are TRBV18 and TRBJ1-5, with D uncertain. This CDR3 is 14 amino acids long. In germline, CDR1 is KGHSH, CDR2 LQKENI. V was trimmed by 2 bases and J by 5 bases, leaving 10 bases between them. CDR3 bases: TGTGCCAGCTCACCAGTAGGGAGGGATCAGCCCCAGCATTTT. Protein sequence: CASSPVGRDQPQHF.